This TCR beta chain was recovered during a study of T cell clonality in common variable immunodeficiency. This CDR3 spans 15 amino acids. Germline V gives CDR1 KGHSH, CDR2 LQKENI. J was trimmed by 0 bases and V by 5 bases; bases with no gene match: 6. Produced via immunoSEQ multiplex PCR; TCRdb's table is partial and in-frame only. The sample has around 45,000 clones, none seen only once. The study, taken as a whole, reports: Compared with healthy controls, CVID subjects showed increased TCRbeta clonality, mostly in about a third.

This clone appeared many times. What it binds is not known. The read terminates 3 residues before the CDR3 end, so the remaining end is supplied by the germline J gene. This TCR came from a person aged 18 to 75 in good health. Sequencing was done on a sample of peripheral blood mononuclear cells. This chain joins TRBV18 and TRBJ2-7, with 8 positions matching TRBD2. The part of the CDR3 DNA that was read is TGTGCCAGCTCAGGGTCAGGGACTAGCTCCTACGAG. It translates to CASSGSGTSSYE. The CDR3 as a whole reads CASSGSGTSSYEQYF.